The 24 T cell receptor beta chains in this list originate from one sample, sequenced in a study of blood T cell repertoires in COVID-19. This table comes from immunoSEQ multiplex PCR, and its TCRdb copy is limited to in-frame clones, with some not included. Of about 230,000 clones listed, 83% were seen once; the top ten hold under 3%. The sequencing sample was made of peripheral blood. These receptors were taken from a woman between 70 and 85 years old with active or convalescent COVID-19.

The chain joins TRBV23-1 to TRBJ2-7, with 9 bases matching TRBD1. Being an ORF, TRBV23-1 has a function that is uncertain. The CDR3 length is 16 residues. V shed 3 bases and J 1 base; nucleotides not matched to a gene: 7. The CDR3, as DNA: TGCGCCAGCAGTCAGCAAGGACAGGGGCCTTCCTACGAGCAGTACTTC. Translation gives CASSQQGQGPSYEQYF.

The rearrangement uses TRBV10-3 and TRBJ2-3; 7 nucleotides align to TRBD1. Trimming at V came to 7 bases and at J to 1 base, leaving 2 bases not matched to a gene. Germline V gives CDR1 ENHRY, CDR2 SYGVKD. There are 13 residues in the CDR3. The CDR3 reads CAIKGQGTDTQYF. DNA of the CDR3: TGTGCCATCAAAGGACAGGGCACAGATACGCAGTATTTT.

The rearrangement uses TRBV3-1 (or the pseudogene TRBV3-2) and TRBJ1-4; 7 bases align to TRBD1. The CDR3 spans 15 residues. Germline lookup yields CDR1 LGHDT and CDR2 YNNKEL (reference sequence). The V and J ends lost 0 bases and 8 bases, in that order; junction bases with no gene match: 6. The CDR3 DNA sequence: TGTGCCAGCAGCCAAGAACAGGGGATGGGCGAAAAACTGTTTTTT. Translated: CASSQEQGMGEKLFF.

The chain couples TRBV5-1 to TRBJ2-1; 10 bases map to TRBD2. V dropped 0 bases and J dropped 7; count of bases not matched to a gene: 4. The CDR3 sequence is 15 residues long. The germline gives CDR1 SGHRS, CDR2 YFSETQ. The CDR3 region is CASSLEVSGGNEQFF. The CDR3 DNA follows: TGCGCCAGCAGCTTGGAGGTTAGCGGGGGGAATGAGCAGTTCTTC.

The CDR3 sequence is CASSRTPGELFF. The CDR3 region has the DNA TGTGCCAGTAGTCGAACTCCCGGGGAGCTGTTTTTT. The V gene is TRBV19, the J gene TRBJ2-2; no firm D call. Germline V CDR1 and CDR2: LNHDA, SQIVND (reference sequence). V shed 5 bases and J shed 6 bases, with 7 bases lying between them. This CDR3 comprises 12 residues.

CDR3 residues: CASSRLAGPENIQYF. In DNA form, the CDR3 reads TGCGCCAGCAGTCGACTAGCGGGACCTGAAAACATTCAGTACTTC. The gene calls are TRBV5-1 and TRBJ2-4, with 11 nucleotides matching TRBD2. The V gene's germline CDR1 is SGHRS and CDR2 YFSETQ. The trim removed 5 bases at V and 5 bases at J, leaving 6 bases unmatched. The CDR3 length is 15 residues.

This clone was picked up one time. The chain links TRBV5-4 to TRBJ1-1, with 8 positions matching TRBD1. CDR3 size: 14 residues. Trimming removed 4 bases from V and 9 bases from J; junction bases left unmatched: 11. CDR1 and CDR2 (germline): SGHNT, YYREEE (reference sequence). The CDR3 bases are TGTGCCAGCAGCCTCATTCAGGGGGCCGGGCAAGCTTTCTTT. This gives the protein CASSLIQGAGQAFF.

As DNA, the CDR3 is TGTGCTAGTGGTTTAGCCGGGACAGGGAATTCACCCCTCCACTTT. Translation gives CASGLAGTGNSPLHF. The V gene is TRBV12-5, the J gene TRBJ1-6, with 9 bases aligning to TRBD1. Germline CDR1 reads LGHNT; CDR2 reads FRNRAP. The CDR3 is made up of 15 amino acids. Germline trimming cut 3 bases from V and 7 bases from J; bases unmatched to any gene: 4.

The chain joins TRBV24-1 to TRBJ2-1, with 12 bases fitting TRBD2. The CDR3 extends over 16 amino acids. Germline lookup yields CDR1 KGHDR and CDR2 SFDVKD. V shed 4 bases and J 8 bases; nucleotides not matched to a gene: 8. This CDR3 is CATSDLTSGRGHEQFF. CDR3 coding DNA: TGTGCCACCAGTGACTTGACTAGCGGGAGAGGGCATGAGCAGTTCTTC.

The V call is TRBV5-1, the J call TRBJ2-3, with D tentatively TRBD2 (6 bases). Looked up from germline, CDR1 is SGHRS and CDR2 is YFSETQ. V dropped 1 base and J dropped 4 bases, with 10 bases sitting between them. The CDR3 totals 14 residues. The CDR3 nucleotides read TGCGCCAGCAGCTTGTGGGGGGTGGCAGATACGCAGTATTTT. Translating it yields CASSLWGVADTQYF.

This rearrangement joins TRBV4-1 to TRBJ1-4; D gene uncertain. This CDR3 has 15 residues. V shed 0 bases and J shed 4 bases, with 9 bases lying between them. CDR1 and CDR2 (germline): MGHRA, YSYEKL. The CDR3 nucleotides read TGCGCCAGCAGCCAAGATATAACAGATAATGAAAAACTGTTTTTT. Translation gives CASSQDITDNEKLFF.

The chain links TRBV6-5 to TRBJ1-2; D not resolved. In germline, CDR1 is MNHEY, CDR2 SVGAGI. The V gene lost 0 bases and the J gene lost 3 bases, with 11 bases spanning the gap. The CDR3 has 15 residues. CDR3 protein: CASSYSFPEDYGYTF. The DNA of the CDR3 is TGTGCCAGCAGTTACTCATTCCCGGAGGACTATGGCTACACCTTC.

This chain joins TRBV12-3 or TRBV12-4 and TRBJ2-7, with TRBD2 matching 8 bases. With V trimmed by 5 bases and J by 6 bases, 6 bases remained unmatched. The CDR3 sequence is 13 residues long. The CDR3 nucleotides are TGTGCCAGCAGTCTCGGGACTAGGTCCGAGCAGTACTTC. Translating gives CASSLGTRSEQYF.

The V gene is TRBV11-2, the J gene TRBJ2-5, with a possible D match to TRBD2 (5 bases). V was pared by 6 bases and J by 2 bases, with 13 bases between. The CDR3 totals 14 residues. Germline CDR1 reads SGHAT; CDR2 reads FQNNGV. CDR3: CASSRGLAQETQYF. CDR3 bases: TGTGCCAGCAGTCGAGGACTGGCACAAGAGACCCAGTACTTC.

The chain links TRBV7-8 to TRBJ1-1; 7 nucleotides match TRBD1. Germline CDR1 is SGHVS and CDR2 is FQNEAQ. J lost 2 bases, V lost 5 bases, and 5 bases had no gene match. CDR3 size: 14 residues. As DNA, the CDR3 is TGTGCCAGCAGCCGAGGACAGGTTAACACTGAAGCTTTCTTT. Amino acids: CASSRGQVNTEAFF.

This clone was recorded at least ten times. V and J are TRBV5-1 and TRBJ2-3, with 7 bases lining up with TRBD1. The junction had 3 bases not matched to a gene; V was cut back by 5 bases and J by 0 bases. The CDR3 runs to 14 residues. The germline V gene has CDR1 SGHRS and CDR2 YFSETQ. CDR3 sequence (DNA): TGCGCCAGCAGGCCAGGGGGAAGCACAGATACGCAGTATTTT. It encodes CASRPGGSTDTQYF.

V usage is TRBV7-9 and J usage is TRBJ1-1, with D tentatively TRBD1 (5 bases). V lost 5 bases and J lost 10, with 14 bases in between. The V gene's germline CDR1 is SEHNR and CDR2 FQNEAQ (reference sequence). CDR3 length: 12 amino acids. The CDR3 DNA sequence: TGTGCCAGCAGCCCAGCGGGGGAGGTAGCTTTCTTT. This sequence encodes CASSPAGEVAFF. Full variable domain (missing parts from reference TRBV7-9 and TRBJ1-1): DTGVSQNPRHKITKRGQNVTFRCDPISEHNRLYWYRQTLGQGPEFLTYFQNEAQLEKSRLLSDRFSAERPKGSFSTLEIQRTEQGDSAMYLCASSPAGEVAFFGQGTRLTVV.

The V gene is TRBV12-3 or TRBV12-4, the J gene TRBJ1-2; D is possibly TRBD1 (5 bases). The V and J ends lost 7 bases and 3 bases respectively, with 12 bases between them. CDR3 length: 13 amino acids. This CDR3 reads CASTWEGYYGYTF. CDR3 nucleotide sequence: TGTGCCAGCACGTGGGAGGGGTACTATGGCTACACCTTC.

This clone was recorded only once. This sequence joins TRBV19 and TRBJ2-1; 8 nucleotides match TRBD2. This CDR3 is built from 16 residues. V lost 0 bases to trimming and J lost 2 bases; unmatched junction nucleotides: 3. Germline loops: CDR1 LNHDA, CDR2 SQIVND (reference sequence). DNA of the CDR3: TGTGCCAGTAGTATAGACAGCGGGGGCACCTACAATGAGCAGTTCTTC. Its protein product is CASSIDSGGTYNEQFF.

The chain recombines TRBV25-1 with TRBJ2-2, with 9 positions matching TRBD1. Trimming took 6 bases from V and 7 from J; bases not matched to a gene: 18. This CDR3 comprises 18 residues. Looked up from germline, CDR1 is MGHDK and CDR2 is SYGVNS. The CDR3 here is CASSPITGTGKGVGELFF. The CDR3 region has the DNA TGTGCCAGCAGCCCAATCACCGGGACAGGGAAGGGGGTCGGGGAGCTGTTTTTT. Supplemented by reference TRBV25-1 and TRBJ2-2, the full variable domain reads EADIYQTPRYLVIGTGKKITLECSQTMGHDKMYWYQQDPGMELHLIHYSYGVNSTEKGDLSSESTVSRIRTEHFPLTLESARPSHTSQYLCASSPITGTGKGVGELFFGEGSRLTVL.

The rearrangement links TRBV5-1 to TRBJ1-4; 7 bases are a match to TRBD1. Losses at the gene ends were 5 bases for V and 0 bases for J; bases not matched to a gene: 1. The germline gives CDR1 SGHRS, CDR2 YFSETQ. This CDR3 contains 14 residues. The CDR3 nucleotides are TGCGCCAGCAGGCAGGGGGCAACTAATGAAAAACTGTTTTTT. Translation gives CASRQGATNEKLFF.

For the CDR3, the DNA is TGTGCCAGCAGCTTAAAGGCGGGAGTGCAAGAGACCCAGTACTTC. Protein product: CASSLKAGVQETQYF. The chain combines TRBV7-3 with TRBJ2-5; 7 bases are shared with TRBD2. The CDR3 is 15 residues long. The germline V gene has CDR1 SGHTA and CDR2 FQGTGA. The V segment lost 1 base and the J segment 2 bases; nucleotides outside the gene matches: 4.

The V gene is TRBV10-3, the J gene TRBJ2-7; TRBD2 matches 10 bases. The germline CDR1 and CDR2 sequences are ENHRY and SYGVKD. Losses at the gene ends were 4 bases for V and 5 bases for J; bases not matched to a gene: 11. This CDR3 is 16 amino acids long. CDR3 protein: CAISVSSSGGPNEQYF. The CDR3 nucleotides are TGTGCCATCAGTGTCTCGTCTAGCGGGGGCCCTAACGAGCAGTACTTC.

The rearrangement links TRBV19 to TRBJ2-7, with D unresolved. This CDR3 is built from 16 residues. Looked up from germline, CDR1 is LNHDA and CDR2 is SQIVND (reference sequence). V was clipped by 3 bases and J by 6 bases, with 21 bases between them. CDR3 amino acids: CASSMVGYMGEGEQYF. As DNA, the CDR3 is TGTGCCAGTAGTATGGTCGGATATATGGGCGAAGGCGAGCAGTACTTC.